The 20 T cell receptor beta chains below were found in one sample sequenced in a study of T cell clonality in common variable immunodeficiency. Produced via immunoSEQ multiplex PCR; TCRdb's table is partial and in-frame only. Singletons are absent from the sample, which has about 60,000 clones. The specimen was peripheral blood mononuclear cells. The receptor source for this set is a person between 18 and 75 years old in good health.

The table lists this clone with many counts. The read finishes 3 residues shy of the CDR3 end, and the germline J gene is used to complete it. The chain combines TRBV15 with TRBJ2-1; 10 bases agree with TRBD2. Per germline, CDR1 LNHNV and CDR2 YYDKDF (reference sequence). The CDR3 contains 17 residues. V shed 4 bases, J shed 8 bases, and the junction held 14 bases outside the gene matches. Here the CDR3 reads CATSIKGRTSGRDEQFF. The sequenced CDR3 bases are TGTGCCACCAGCATTAAAGGGCGGACTAGCGGTCGGGATGAG.

In this sample, this clone turned up many times. The missing CDR3 end, 3 residues past where the read stops, is filled in from the germline J gene. The chain joins TRBV5-1 to TRBJ2-1, with 8 bases that match TRBD1. CDR1 and CDR2 from the germline V gene are SGHRS and YFSETQ. The CDR3 is made up of 14 amino acids. V shed 4 bases, J shed 9 bases, and the junction held 9 bases outside the gene matches. The covered CDR3 bases are TGCGCCAGCAGCCTTGGACAGGGTTCGGGTGAG. Encoded protein: CASSLGQGSGE. The entire CDR3 is CASSLGQGSGEQFF.

This clone was seen many times. Read sequence stops 3 residues before the CDR3 end, and the germline J gene provides the missing end. The genes are TRBV6-4 and TRBJ2-1; TRBD2 agrees at 9 bases. This CDR3 comprises 15 residues. Germline assignment: CDR1 MRHNA and CDR2 SNTAGT. With V trimmed by 2 bases and J by 8 bases, 7 bases remained unmatched. The CDR3 bases that were read are TGTGCCAGCAGTGACCTGGCGGGAGGGCTTTATGAG. This translates into CASSDLAGGLYE. The whole CDR3 sequence is CASSDLAGGLYEQFF.

Many counts were recorded for this clone. The CDR3 extends 3 residues past the end of the read, so its final part is completed from the germline J gene. The chain has TRBV7-3 and TRBJ1-1; D is unresolved. Trimming shortened V by 4 bases and J by 5 bases, and 11 bases separated the two germline ends. The CDR3 has 13 amino acids. Per the germline V gene, CDR1 is SGHTA and CDR2 is FQGTGA. The CDR3 bases that were read are TGTGCCAGCAGCTCCCGAGGTGGTACTGAA. Protein product: CASSSRGGTE. The whole CDR3 reads CASSSRGGTEAFF.

This clone showed up many times. The read gets to within 3 residues of the CDR3 end, and the germline J gene fills in the rest. The chain carries TRBV2 and TRBJ2-3; TRBD1 matches 7 bases. V shed 11 bases, J shed 3 bases, and the junction held 11 bases outside the gene matches. The germline V gene encodes CDR1 SNHLY and CDR2 FYNNEI. The CDR3 is made up of 14 amino acids. The chain's CDR3 is CAALKSQGTDTQYF. Incomplete CDR3 DNA: TGTGCCGCACTCAAGTCACAGGGGACAGATACG.

This clone showed up many times. The read halts 3 residues ahead of the CDR3 end, with the missing end drawn from the germline J gene. This sequence joins TRBV2 and TRBJ1-1, with 7 nucleotides matching TRBD1. After removal of 6 bases from V and 4 bases from J, the junction contained 2 bases not matched to a gene. Germline V gives CDR1 SNHLY, CDR2 FYNNEI. The CDR3 runs to 12 residues. The CDR3 DNA, read in part, is TGTGCCAGCAGGCAGGGGGGCACTGAA. It codes for CASRQGGTE. The whole CDR3 region reads CASRQGGTEAFF.

Ten or more counts support this clone. The junction departs from the called germline gene at one end, perhaps through a read error. From the germline J gene comes the end of the CDR3, since the read stops 3 residues before it. The chain joins TRBV12-3 or TRBV12-4 to TRBJ1-1; no clear D gene. This CDR3 is 11 amino acids long. CDR3 protein: CASSLGTEAFF. Partial CDR3 DNA: TGTGCCAGCAGTTTAGGGACTGAG.

This clone was seen ten or more times. CDR3 amino acids: CSVTRTGSWDEQYF. Incomplete CDR3 DNA: TGCAGTGTCACACGGACAGGGAGTTGGGACGAG. V usage is TRBV20-1 and J usage is TRBJ2-7; TRBD1 agrees at 8 bases. The read ends 3 residues shy of where the CDR3 ends; the end is completed using the germline J gene. Unmatched junction bases numbered 13, after V lost 7 bases and J lost 5 bases. The V gene's germline CDR1 is DFQATT and CDR2 SNEGSKA (reference sequence). The CDR3 contains 14 residues.

In this sample, this clone turned up many times. From the germline J gene comes the end of the CDR3, since the read stops 3 residues before it. J is TRBJ2-1 and V is TRBV7-8, with a possible D match to TRBD1 (5 bases). This CDR3 comprises 15 residues. In germline, CDR1 is SGHVS, CDR2 FQNEAQ. The ends were cut back, 2 bases at V and 0 bases at J, with 8 bases in the middle. The CDR3 DNA, read in part, is TGTGCCAGCAGCTTACGACAGAGCTCCTACAATGAG. Translated, it gives CASSLRQSSYNE. Given in full, the CDR3 is CASSLRQSSYNEQFF.

This clone was counted at least ten times. The CDR3 goes on 3 residues after the read ends, and that part is filled in from the germline J gene. V usage is TRBV20-1 and J usage is TRBJ1-2, with D maybe TRBD1 (6 bases). CDR3 length equals 14 residues. Trimming took off 6 bases at V and 4 bases at J, with 18 bases between the two ends. The V gene's germline CDR1 is DFQATT and CDR2 SNEGSKA (reference sequence). The covered CDR3 bases are TGCAGTGCACCGACACCGGACAGTTCCTATGGC. This gives the protein CSAPTPDSSYG. The full CDR3 sequence reads CSAPTPDSSYGYTF.

This clone was detected ten times or more. The read finishes 3 residues shy of the CDR3 end, and the germline J gene is used to complete it. The chain joins TRBV12-5 to TRBJ2-1; 9 bases agree with TRBD2. This CDR3 is 14 amino acids long. V shed 9 bases, J shed 9 bases, and the junction held 12 bases outside the gene matches. Germline V gene sequence: CDR1 LGHNT, CDR2 FRNRAP. CDR3 DNA, as far as it was read: TGTGCTAGCCGTTTACTAGCGGGCGGGAGTGAG. Its protein is CASRLLAGGSE. The whole CDR3 sequence reads CASRLLAGGSEQFF.

In regard to this clone: The read falls 3 residues short of the CDR3 end, and the missing part is taken from the germline J gene. The chain uses TRBV2 and TRBJ2-2, with TRBD1 as a possible D gene (5 bases). V was clipped by 3 bases and J by 5 bases, with 10 bases between them. This CDR3 comprises 14 residues. Germline V CDR1 and CDR2: SNHLY, FYNNEI. The DNA read from the CDR3 is TGTGCCAGCAGTGACAGGGAATGGACCGGGGAG. As protein: CASSDREWTGE. The complete CDR3 sequence is CASSDREWTGELFF.

About this clone: From the germline J gene comes the end of the CDR3, since the read stops 3 residues before it. J is TRBJ1-4 and V is TRBV30; no reliable D call. Trimming took off 1 base at V and 4 bases at J, with 13 bases between the two ends. Germline V gives CDR1 GTSNPN, CDR2 SVGIG (reference sequence). The CDR3 consists of 15 residues. The CDR3 bases that were read are TGTGCCTGGAGTGGAGAGAGGCCTTATAATGAAAAA. It translates to CAWSGERPYNEK. The CDR3 reads in full as CAWSGERPYNEKLFF.

This clone showed up many times. CDR3 bases read: TGTGCCAGCAGTCGACAGGTGCTCCGGCTAGCGGGCACAGATACG. Translation: CASSRQVLRLAGTDT. Given in full, the CDR3 is CASSRQVLRLAGTDTQYF. The chain joins TRBV12-3 or TRBV12-4 to TRBJ2-3, with D possibly matching TRBD2 (7 bases). The read stops 3 residues short of the end of the CDR3; the missing end is completed from the germline J gene. V was shortened by 5 bases and J by 1 base, with 22 bases between the two germline ends. The CDR3 spans 18 residues.

This clone was seen ten or more times. The CDR3 end is not reached by the read, which stops 3 residues before it; the germline J gene fills it in. The J gene is TRBJ1-2, the V gene TRBV7-9; 7 bases fit TRBD1. The V and J ends lost 1 base and 6 bases, in that order; junction bases with no gene match: 2. This CDR3 comprises 13 residues. Germline V gene lookup returns CDR1 SEHNR and CDR2 FQNEAQ (reference sequence). The CDR3 DNA, read in part, is TGTGCCAGCAGCTTAGACAGGGGAGATGGC. Amino acids: CASSLDRGDG. Given in full, the CDR3 is CASSLDRGDGYTF. Combining the CDR3 with reference TRBV7-9 and TRBJ1-2 gives the whole variable domain DTGVSQNPRHKITKRGQNVTFRCDPISEHNRLYWYRQTLGQGPEFLTYFQNEAQLEKSRLLSDRFSAERPKGSFSTLEIQRTEQGDSAMYLCASSLDRGDGYTFGSGTRLTVV.

Many counts were recorded for this clone. The CDR3 goes on 3 residues after the read ends, and that part is filled in from the germline J gene. The V call is TRBV5-1, the J call TRBJ2-7, with a possible D match to TRBD1 (5 bases). V lost 4 bases to trimming and J lost 1 base, with 12 bases between them. The germline CDR1 and CDR2 sequences are SGHRS and YFSETQ. This CDR3 comprises 14 residues. The covered CDR3 bases are TGCGCCAGCAGCCCAACGACAGAGTCCTACGAG. This translates into CASSPTTESYE. The whole CDR3 reads CASSPTTESYEQYF.

This clone was counted many times. The CDR3 protein is CASRGSISGGYNEQFF. The DNA read from the CDR3 is TGTGCCAGCAGGGGTTCTATCAGCGGGGGATACAATGAG. The chain joins TRBV2 to TRBJ2-1, with 8 bases fitting TRBD2. The read terminates 3 residues ahead of where the CDR3 ends, so the germline J gene completes it. This CDR3 is 16 amino acids long. CDR1 and CDR2 (germline): SNHLY, FYNNEI. V was clipped by 6 bases and J by 4 bases; unmatched bases: 11.

There are many counts of this clone. The CDR3 DNA, read in part, is TGTGCCAGCTCACCAAACAGGGTGGCCGGGGAG. Its protein is CASSPNRVAGE. The entire CDR3 sequence reads CASSPNRVAGELFF. The chain uses TRBV18 and TRBJ2-2, with a tentative D call TRBD1 (6 bases). The read finishes 3 residues shy of the CDR3 end, and the germline J gene is used to complete it. The CDR3 has 14 residues. Germline V CDR1 and CDR2: KGHSH, LQKENI. Trimming pared 2 bases from V and 6 bases from J, leaving 10 bases between. Full variable domain (missing parts from reference TRBV18 and TRBJ2-2): NAGVMQNPRHLVRRRGQEARLRCSPMKGHSHVYWYRQLPEEGLKFMVYLQKENIIDESGMPKERFSAEFPKEGPSILRIQQVVRGDSAAYFCASSPNRVAGELFFGEGSRLTVL.

This clone was seen at least ten times. The CDR3 extends 3 residues past the end of the read, so its final part is completed from the germline J gene. The rearrangement uses TRBV19 and TRBJ2-7, with TRBD1 identical over 8 bases. CDR3 size: 15 residues. The germline V gene has CDR1 LNHDA and CDR2 SQIVND (reference sequence). V shed 1 base, J shed 0 bases, and the junction held 2 bases outside the gene matches. The CDR3 sequence is CASSIGQGISYEQYF. The CDR3 DNA, read in part, is TGTGCCAGTAGTATAGGACAGGGGATCTCCTACGAG.

This clone was seen repeatedly, ten times or more. The CDR3 end is not reached by the read, which stops 3 residues before it; the germline J gene fills it in. The V gene is TRBV19, the J gene TRBJ1-1, with D hard to call. Germline CDR1 and CDR2: LNHDA and SQIVND (reference sequence). The CDR3 contains 14 residues. Deletions cut 6 bases from V and 3 bases from J, with 14 bases between. The sequenced part of the CDR3 DNA is TGTGCCAGTAGGAAGGGTATGGGCGACACTGAA. Its protein product is CASRKGMGDTE. The whole CDR3 sequence is CASRKGMGDTEAFF.